This T cell receptor beta chain was captured in a study of OX40 agonist ivuxolimab in advanced cancers. Overall study: Ivuxolimab, an agonist antibody against OX40 (CD134), was given to patients.

V dropped 5 bases and J dropped 4 bases, with 14 bases sitting between them. CDR3 length equals 14 residues. The germline V gene has CDR1 SEHNR and CDR2 FQNEAQ (reference sequence). Measured with immunoSEQ multiplex PCR; TCRdb has only the in-frame clones, and not every one. This table holds about 77,000 clones, approximately 82% found once. In regard to this clone: Its antigen is unknown.

Notes on the study in general: Nonresponders, in some cases, also had low normalized T-cell clonal expansion.

No patient had autoimmune disease or received systemic immunosuppression. Samples of blood were obtained at baseline, on cycle 4 day 1, and on cycle 7 day 1. The sequencing used CD4+ or CD8+ T cells sorted from blood, collected in a trial of the OX40 agonist ivuxolimab. The chain is built from TRBV7-9 and TRBJ2-5; D possibly corresponds to TRBD2 (5 bases). The clonotype was recovered from an adult with an advanced solid tumor such as melanoma, head and neck, liver or kidney cancer. CDR3 bases: TGTGCCAGCAGCGACGGGGTGAGGCCAGAGACCCAGTACTTC. Translating gives CASSDGVRPETQYF.